Each of the 31 T cell receptor beta chains below was sequenced from the same sample in a study of blood T cells in healthy people across ages. Primers used in a second PCR of roughly 6 to 11 cycles were a sample-barcoded 5' primer and a J-beta primer mix. TCRdb reprocessed the 5' RACE reads with MiXCR, giving one entry per CDR3 protein. The sample lists about a million distinct CDR3 sequences, 51% occurring once. Sequenced input: blood. These receptors were obtained from a woman aged 55-75 years in good health.

The chain carries TRBV29-1 and TRBJ2-3; D assignment may be TRBD1 or TRBD2 (6 bases each). From germline, CDR1 is SQVTM and CDR2 ANQGSEA. V was trimmed by 0 bases and J by 5 bases, leaving 9 bases between them. This CDR3 has 13 residues. The CDR3, as DNA: TGCAGCGTTGAAGAGGGGGGCGTAGATACGCAGTATTTT. Translation: CSVEEGGVDTQYF.

This chain connects TRBV28 to TRBJ2-7; 8 bases map to TRBD2. The CDR3 length is 14 residues. V was pared by 8 bases and J by 2 bases, with 8 bases of the junction left unmatched. Germline CDR1 reads MDHEN; CDR2 reads SYDVKM. This CDR3 is CASVRAGGPYEQYF. The CDR3 DNA reads TGTGCCAGCGTTAGGGCGGGAGGACCCTACGAGCAGTACTTC.

The chain carries TRBV6-5 and TRBJ2-1, with 10 bases that match TRBD2. The CDR3 covers 17 residues. Germline V lookup: CDR1 MNHEY, CDR2 SVGAGI. The trim removed 2 bases at V and 0 bases at J, leaving 4 bases unmatched. The CDR3: CASSYASGRASYNEQFF. In nucleotides, the CDR3 is TGTGCCAGCAGTTACGCCAGCGGGAGGGCCTCCTACAATGAGCAGTTCTTC.

The genes are TRBV4-3 and TRBJ2-7, with D tentatively TRBD1 (6 bases). This CDR3 contains 13 residues. Per the germline V gene, CDR1 is LGHNA and CDR2 is YSLEER. V dropped 11 bases and J dropped 2 bases, with 16 bases sitting between them. CDR3 residues: CAHVMDSPYEQYF. CDR3 DNA: TGCGCCCACGTGATGGACAGTCCCTACGAGCAGTACTTC.

This clonotype showed up just a few times. The chain employs TRBV18 and TRBJ1-2, with D maybe TRBD1 (5 bases). CDR3 length equals 13 residues. The germline V gene encodes CDR1 KGHSH and CDR2 LQKENI. V was clipped by 3 bases and J by 8 bases, with 13 bases between them. The CDR3 reads CASSPVGGSGYTF. In nucleotides, the CDR3 is TGTGCCAGCTCACCGGTCGGGGGGAGCGGCTACACCTTC.

CDR3 sequence: CATSRDRNPLNEQFF. CDR3 DNA sequence: TGTGCCACCAGCAGAGATCGGAACCCCTTGAATGAGCAGTTCTTC. The V call is TRBV15, the J call TRBJ2-1; no clear D. The CDR3 consists of 15 residues. With 0 bases removed from V and 7 bases from J, the gap between germline ends came to 13 bases. Looked up from germline, CDR1 is LNHNV and CDR2 is YYDKDF (reference sequence).

The V gene is TRBV4-3, the J gene TRBJ2-5; D perhaps matches TRBD1 (6 bases). V gave up 0 bases and J gave up 11 bases, with 19 bases separating them. The CDR3 totals 15 residues. Germline V gene data show CDR1 as LGHNA and CDR2 as YSLEER. The CDR3 DNA is TGCGCCAGCAGCCAAGAGGGACAAGGATATCGTGAGCAGTACTTC. Translated: CASSQEGQGYREQYF.

This chain connects TRBV10-1 to TRBJ1-4, with D unresolved. The germline V and J ends were trimmed by 6 bases and 6 bases, with 17 bases remaining between them. CDR1 and CDR2 from the germline V gene are WNHNN and SYGVQD (reference sequence). The CDR3 spans 15 residues. Here the CDR3 DNA reads TGCGCCAGCAGCGACCGTGGTGGAACGGATGAAAAACTGTTTTTT. It encodes CASSDRGGTDEKLFF.

The rearrangement uses TRBV4-1 and TRBJ2-1, with a possible D match to TRBD2 (6 bases). Between the trimmed V and J ends, which lost 0 bases and 7 bases, there was a span of 10 bases. The CDR3 loop spans 14 amino acids. Germline CDR1 is MGHRA and CDR2 is YSYEKL. This CDR3 reads CASSQEARGNEQFF. As DNA, the CDR3 is TGCGCCAGCAGCCAAGAAGCTCGGGGGAATGAGCAGTTCTTC.

This sequence joins TRBV6-2 or TRBV6-3 and TRBJ2-7, with 9 bases matching TRBD1. Germline CDR1 MNHEY, CDR2 SVGEGT. J lost 5 bases, V lost 3 bases, and 11 bases had no gene match. The CDR3 runs to 16 residues. CDR3 amino acids: CASSYRTGDLGDEQYF. In DNA, the CDR3 is TGTGCCAGCAGTTATCGGACAGGGGATTTAGGCGACGAGCAGTACTTC.

This chain links TRBV12-3 or TRBV12-4 with TRBJ2-7; 7 bases are a match to TRBD2. The better agreement between TRBJ2-5 and the DNA end casts doubt on the J call. The CDR3 is 17 residues long. The CDR3 region has the DNA TGTGCCAGCAGTTTTGGCGGGAGCCCCTTTTTTGGAGAGACCCAGTACTTC. Its protein is CASSFGGSPFFGETQYF.

The CDR3 reads CASSFGWAASSYNEQFF. The CDR3 nucleotides read TGTGCCAGCAGTTTCGGGTGGGCGGCCAGCTCCTACAATGAGCAGTTCTTC. This chain links TRBV12-3 or TRBV12-4 with TRBJ2-1; unclear D gene. The germline V and J ends were trimmed by 3 bases and 0 bases, with 15 bases remaining between them. CDR3 length equals 17 residues.

This chain links TRBV20-1 with TRBJ2-3; TRBD2 matches at 8 bases. The CDR3 loop spans 14 amino acids. The ends lost 3 bases at V and 3 bases at J; junction bases unmatched: 5. Germline CDR1 is DFQATT and CDR2 is SNEGSKA (reference sequence). CDR3 sequence: CSARGREVTDTQYF. CDR3 bases: TGCAGTGCTAGGGGGCGGGAGGTGACAGATACGCAGTATTTT.

This clonotype was detected a few times. V gene TRBV6-5 combines with J gene TRBJ2-1; TRBD2 aligns across 8 bases. J was trimmed by 3 bases and V by 6 bases; bases with no gene match: 4. The CDR3 has 14 amino acids. The V gene's germline CDR1 is MNHEY and CDR2 SVGAGI. CDR3: CASSPGLVYNEQFF. CDR3 nucleotide sequence: TGTGCCAGCAGCCCGGGACTAGTCTACAATGAGCAGTTCTTC.

This clonotype was seen repeatedly, ten times or more. This chain connects TRBV4-1 to TRBJ2-1; 7 bases align to TRBD2. Germline lookup yields CDR1 MGHRA and CDR2 YSYEKL. J lost 0 bases, V lost 2 bases, and 4 bases had no gene match. The CDR3 contains 16 residues. The DNA for the CDR3 is TGCGCCAGCAGCCAATCGACGGGAGGCTCCTACAATGAGCAGTTCTTC. Its protein is CASSQSTGGSYNEQFF.

This chain connects TRBV30 to TRBJ2-5; perhaps TRBD2 as D (6 bases). V lost 8 bases to trimming and J lost 0 bases, with 16 bases between them. This CDR3 spans 14 amino acids. Germline assignment: CDR1 GTSNPN and CDR2 SVGIG (reference sequence). CDR3 in DNA: TGTGCCCGGACTATGGGGGGTGACCAAGAGACCCAGTACTTC. Translation gives CARTMGGDQETQYF.

Comments on this clonotype: An end of the junction does not agree with germline; a read error may underlie this. The gene calls are TRBV5-1 and TRBJ2-3; D is possibly TRBD1 or TRBD2 (5 bases each). This CDR3 contains 14 residues. CDR1 and CDR2 from the germline V gene are SGHRS and YFSETQ. The CDR3 DNA follows: TGTGCCAGCAGCTTAGGGGACGACACAGATACGCAGTATTTT. Its protein product is CASSLGDDTDTQYF.

V and J are TRBV5-1 and TRBJ2-7, with 10 positions matching TRBD1. V shed 5 bases and J 5 bases; nucleotides not matched to a gene: 10. Germline CDR1 and CDR2: SGHRS and YFSETQ. CDR3 length: 15 residues. In nucleotides, the CDR3 is TGCGCCAGCAGACTCGGGACAGGGGTAAAAGACGAGCAGTACTTC. Protein sequence: CASRLGTGVKDEQYF.

This clonotype was counted between two and nine times. The V and J genes are TRBV9 and TRBJ1-6; D not certain. With 0 bases removed from V and 7 bases from J, the gap between germline ends came to 5 bases. CDR1 and CDR2 from the germline V gene are SGDLS and YYNGEE. The CDR3 spans 13 residues. The CDR3 DNA is TGTGCCAGCAGCGTAGTGGAGAATTCACCCCTCCACTTT. Residues: CASSVVENSPLHF.

This clonotype was counted at least ten times. The chain uses TRBV7-2 and TRBJ2-7; 13 positions match TRBD2. Germline V lookup: CDR1 SGHTA, CDR2 FQGNSA. Trimming took 4 bases from V and 0 from J; bases not matched to a gene: 0. This CDR3 is built from 15 residues. The DNA for the CDR3 is TGTGCCAGCAGCTGGACTAGCGGGAGCTCCTACGAGCAGTACTTC. Protein product: CASSWTSGSSYEQYF.

This rearrangement joins TRBV20-1 to TRBJ2-7; 9 bases line up with TRBD2. Looked up from germline, CDR1 is DFQATT and CDR2 is SNEGSKA (reference sequence). V lost 1 base, J lost 1 base, and 5 bases stayed unmatched. The CDR3 contains 15 residues. The chain's CDR3 is CSARGTSGYSYEQYF. The CDR3 region has the DNA TGCAGTGCTAGAGGCACTAGCGGGTATTCCTACGAGCAGTACTTC.

V usage is TRBV10-3 and J usage is TRBJ1-1, with D unresolved. The V end lost 8 bases, the J end lost 5 bases, and 15 bases lay between the germline ends. The V gene's germline CDR1 is ENHRY and CDR2 SYGVKD. The CDR3 loop spans 13 amino acids. The CDR3 sequence: CAIGGVGFTEAFF. In DNA, the CDR3 is TGTGCCATCGGTGGGGTAGGGTTTACTGAAGCTTTCTTT.

This clonotype was seen only a few times. The V call is TRBV4-1, the J call TRBJ1-2; D is unresolved. Germline V gives CDR1 MGHRA, CDR2 YSYEKL. This CDR3 is 14 amino acids long. The ends were cut back, 0 bases at V and 7 bases at J, with 12 bases in the middle. The CDR3 DNA follows: TGCGCCAGCAGCCAAGAGGGCCGGGAGTTTGGCTACACCTTC. Protein: CASSQEGREFGYTF.

The rearrangement uses TRBV5-1 and TRBJ1-1; the D is unclear. The ends were cut back, 1 base at V and 4 bases at J, with 14 bases in the middle. The germline V gene has CDR1 SGHRS and CDR2 YFSETQ. The CDR3 totals 15 residues. CDR3 residues: CASSLLGWVSTEAFF. Written as DNA, the CDR3 is TGCGCCAGCAGCTTGTTGGGTTGGGTGAGCACTGAAGCTTTCTTT. The full variable domain, rest sourced from reference TRBV5-1 and TRBJ1-1, is KAGVTQTPRYLIKTRGQQVTLSCSPISGHRSVSWYQQTPGQGLQFLFEYFSETQRNKGNFPGRFSGRQFSNSRSEMNVSTLELGDSALYLCASSLLGWVSTEAFFGQGTRLTVV.

V and J are TRBV2 and TRBJ2-4, with D maybe TRBD2 (5 bases). CDR1 is SNHLY and CDR2 is FYNNEI in the germline V gene. CDR3 length: 15 amino acids. Trimming stripped 1 base from V and 0 bases from J, with 7 bases between. CDR3 DNA: TGTGCCAGCAGTGAAGGCCGGGGAGCCAAAAACATTCAGTACTTC. As protein: CASSEGRGAKNIQYF.

In nucleotides, the CDR3 is TGTGCCAGCAGCCGGGGGGAGGGCGAGCAGTACTTC. Its translation: CASSRGEGEQYF. V and J are TRBV14 and TRBJ2-7; TRBD2 matches 7 bases. The length of the CDR3 is 12 residues. CDR1 is SGHDN, CDR2 FVKESK, per germline. Trimming at V came to 4 bases and at J to 6 bases, leaving 3 bases not matched to a gene.

There are a few counts of this clonotype. The V gene is TRBV4-1, the J gene TRBJ2-7; D gene ambiguous. The germline CDR1 and CDR2 sequences are MGHRA and YSYEKL. Deletions cut 2 bases from V and 5 bases from J, with 13 bases between. This CDR3 has 14 amino acids. The CDR3 nucleotides read TGCGCCAGCAGCCAATTGACTCTCGTCAACGAGCAGTACTTC. Its protein product is CASSQLTLVNEQYF.

This clonotype was seen once. A much larger clone sits a single nucleotide away, making a read error possible. The chain combines TRBV5-1 with TRBJ2-4, with D possibly matching TRBD1 (6 bases). CDR1 is SGHRS, CDR2 YFSETQ, per germline. CDR3 length: 15 amino acids. The ends were cut back, 4 bases at V and 13 bases at J, with 24 bases in the middle. The CDR3 nucleotides are TGCGCCAGCAGCCCAAATACAGGGTCGGCCTACGGGCAGTACTTC. Translated: CASSPNTGSAYGQYF. Drawing the rest from reference TRBV5-1 and TRBJ2-4, the complete variable domain is KAGVTQTPRYLIKTRGQQVTLSCSPISGHRSVSWYQQTPGQGLQFLFEYFSETQRNKGNFPGRFSGRQFSNSRSEMNVSTLELGDSALYLCASSPNTGSAYGQYFGAGTRLSVL.

This clonotype appeared once. Its ends do not fully match the called genes, so a read error is possible. The chain joins TRBV3-1 to TRBJ2-1; perhaps TRBD2 as D (6 bases). CDR3 length: 15 residues. Germline values: CDR1 LGHDT, CDR2 YNNKEL (reference sequence). The DNA for the CDR3 is TGTGCCAGCAGCCAAGGGGCGGGACGTAGGAATGGGCAGTTCTTC. It codes for CASSQGAGRRNGQFF.

V gene TRBV2 combines with J gene TRBJ1-1; no reliable D call. Germline CDR1 is SNHLY and CDR2 is FYNNEI. The CDR3 sequence is 11 residues long. The V gene lost 5 bases and the J gene lost 11 bases, with 12 bases spanning the gap. CDR3 sequence reads: CASSNNYNAFF. In DNA form, the CDR3 reads TGTGCCAGCAGTAACAACTACAACGCTTTCTTT.

The J gene is TRBJ1-4, the V gene TRBV7-8; D not certain. Germline CDR1 and CDR2: SGHVS and FQNEAQ. The V gene lost 3 bases and the J gene lost 0 bases, with 8 bases spanning the gap. This CDR3 has 15 amino acids. The CDR3 DNA reads TGTGCCAGCAGCTTCGAGTCAGCAACTAATGAAAAACTGTTTTTT. It codes for CASSFESATNEKLFF. The complete variable domain, with remaining parts taken from reference TRBV7-8 and TRBJ1-4, reads GAGVSQSPRYKVAKRGQDVALRCDPISGHVSLFWYQQALGQGPEFLTYFQNEAQLDKSGLPSDRFFAERPEGSVSTLKIQRTQQEDSAVYLCASSFESATNEKLFFGSGTQLSVL.